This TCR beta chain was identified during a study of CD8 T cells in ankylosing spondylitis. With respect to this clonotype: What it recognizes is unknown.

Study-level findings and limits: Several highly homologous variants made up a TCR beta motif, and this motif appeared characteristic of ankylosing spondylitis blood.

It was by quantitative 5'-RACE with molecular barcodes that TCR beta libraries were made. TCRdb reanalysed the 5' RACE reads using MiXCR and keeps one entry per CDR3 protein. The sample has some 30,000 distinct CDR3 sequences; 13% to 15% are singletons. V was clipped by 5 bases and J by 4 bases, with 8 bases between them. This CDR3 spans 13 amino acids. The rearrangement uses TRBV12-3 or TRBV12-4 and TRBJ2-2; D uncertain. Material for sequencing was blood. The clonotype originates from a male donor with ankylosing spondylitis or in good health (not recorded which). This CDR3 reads CASSLKTTGELFF. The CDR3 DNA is TGTGCCAGCAGTCTCAAGACCACCGGGGAGCTGTTTTTT.